Presented here are 26 T cell receptor beta chains from one specimen sequenced in a study of cytomegalovirus exposure and HLA in healthy donors. The PCR had 60 Vbeta and 13 Jbeta primers. Repertoires were generated with immunoSEQ multiplex PCR, while TCRdb's copy carries only in-frame clones and drops some. The profile covers 190,000 or so clones, with about four fifths appearing a single time and about 1.6% taken by the ten largest. Material for sequencing was PBMCs. The receptors were gathered from a man over 45 in good health and CMV-seronegative.

V usage is TRBV19 and J usage is TRBJ2-5, with D maybe TRBD2 (6 bases). The DNA end is more similar to TRBJ2-7, so the J call may be wrong. The CDR3 covers 13 residues. From germline, CDR1 is LNHDA and CDR2 SQIVND (reference sequence). The CDR3 spells CASRPPGVYEQYF. DNA of the CDR3: TGTGCCAGTAGGCCTCCGGGAGTCTACGAGCAGTACTTC.

The V gene is TRBV19, the J gene TRBJ2-7; the D gene is possibly TRBD1 (6 bases). The V and J ends lost 3 bases and 1 base respectively, with 10 bases between them. CDR3 length: 14 residues. The germline gives CDR1 LNHDA, CDR2 SQIVND (reference sequence). The CDR3 DNA follows: TGTGCCAGTAGTATGGGTCAGGGGTCCTACGAGCAGTACTTC. The encoded protein is CASSMGQGSYEQYF.

This clone was detected only a few times. V usage is TRBV19 and J usage is TRBJ2-6, with D unresolved. This CDR3 comprises 12 residues. Germline V gene data show CDR1 as LNHDA and CDR2 as SQIVND (reference sequence). V was cut by 3 bases and J by 7 bases, with 4 bases left in between. In DNA, the CDR3 is TGTGCCAGTAGTATGAGAGCCAACGTCCTGACTTTC. It yields the protein CASSMRANVLTF.

This chain uses TRBV10-3 with TRBJ1-1, with D uncertain. CDR1 is ENHRY, CDR2 SYGVKD, per germline. There are 13 residues in the CDR3. Trimming left V 2 bases short and J 0 bases short, with 4 bases between. CDR3 DNA: TGTGCCATCAGTGAGCCGTTGAACACTGAAGCTTTCTTT. This sequence encodes CAISEPLNTEAFF.

The V call is TRBV7-8, the J call TRBJ2-5; maybe TRBD1 (5 bases). The J call may not be correct, given that the DNA end is closer to TRBJ2-7. CDR1 and CDR2 from the germline V gene are SGHVS and FQNEAQ. This CDR3 contains 16 residues. As DNA, the CDR3 is TGTGCCAGCAGCCCCCGAGCAGGGCACGATTACTACGAGCAGTACTTC. Translated, it gives CASSPRAGHDYYEQYF.

This rearrangement joins TRBV4-3 to TRBJ2-1; no firm D call. V lost 3 bases and J 3 bases, leaving 9 bases between the germline ends. The V gene's germline CDR1 is LGHNA and CDR2 YSLEER. The CDR3 is 14 amino acids. In nucleotides, the CDR3 is TGCGCCAGCAGCCACAACGAGCTCTACAATGAGCAGTTCTTC. This translates into CASSHNELYNEQFF.

The rearrangement uses TRBV7-9 and TRBJ2-5; maybe TRBD2 (5 bases). Germline CDR1 reads SEHNR; CDR2 reads FQNEAQ (reference sequence). The CDR3 contains 14 residues. V was trimmed by 2 bases and J by 4 bases, leaving 11 bases between them. CDR3 nucleotides: TGTGCCAGCAGCTTACTAGCAGGTGGAGAGACCCAGTACTTC. Translation gives CASSLLAGGETQYF.

This chain joins TRBV7-9 and TRBJ1-4; 7 positions match TRBD1. The CDR3 consists of 14 residues. The germline CDR1 and CDR2 sequences are SEHNR and FQNEAQ (reference sequence). The junction had 4 bases not matched to a gene; V was cut back by 4 bases and J by 5 bases. The CDR3 sequence: CASSSGQINEKLFF. As DNA, the CDR3 is TGTGCCAGCAGCTCGGGACAGATAAATGAAAAACTGTTTTTT.

The CDR3 DNA is TGTGCCAGCAGCCCGACAGGGGACAATGAGCAGTTCTTC. Residues: CASSPTGDNEQFF. The gene calls are TRBV7-3 and TRBJ2-1; 8 nucleotides match TRBD1. The CDR3 is 13 amino acids. After removal of 5 bases from V and 5 bases from J, the junction contained 2 bases not matched to a gene. Germline CDR1 and CDR2: SGHTA and FQGTGA.

The rearrangement links TRBV6-5 to TRBJ2-7, with 7 bases fitting TRBD1. The length of the CDR3 is 15 residues. Germline V gene data show CDR1 as MNHEY and CDR2 as SVGAGI. Trimming removed 4 bases from V and 6 bases from J; junction bases left unmatched: 12. The CDR3 nucleotides read TGTGCCAGCAGTTCCTCGGGGACAGCTCTACCCGAGCAGTACTTC. This codes for CASSSSGTALPEQYF.

The chain uses TRBV30 and TRBJ1-1, with D possibly TRBD1 on 6 matching bases. With 5 bases removed from V and 12 bases from J, the gap between germline ends came to 19 bases. CDR1 GTSNPN and CDR2 SVGIG come from the germline V gene (reference sequence). This CDR3 spans 12 amino acids. The CDR3 sequence: CAWGADSYRTFF. CDR3 DNA: TGTGCCTGGGGGGCGGACAGCTATAGGACTTTCTTT.

DNA of the CDR3: TGTGCCAGCAGCTTCCCCCCTAGTGGGAGCCAGTTCTTC. Amino acid sequence: CASSFPPSGSQFF. The chain couples TRBV7-8 to TRBJ2-1, with D possibly being TRBD2 (5 bases). Looked up from germline, CDR1 is SGHVS and CDR2 is FQNEAQ. The CDR3 is 13 amino acids. With 3 bases removed from V and 13 bases from J, the gap between germline ends came to 16 bases.

V and J are TRBV19 and TRBJ1-5; D not resolved. Per the germline V gene, CDR1 is LNHDA and CDR2 is SQIVND (reference sequence). This CDR3 spans 11 amino acids. Trimming stripped 5 bases from V and 9 bases from J, with 8 bases between. For the CDR3, the DNA is TGTGCCAGTAGTGAGCGTGTGCCCCAGCATTTT. Its translation: CASSERVPQHF.

V and J are TRBV5-4 and TRBJ2-3; maybe TRBD2 (6 bases). The CDR3 is made up of 16 amino acids. CDR1 is SGHNT and CDR2 is YYREEE in the germline V gene (reference sequence). The germline V and J ends were trimmed by 0 bases and 1 base, with 12 bases remaining between them. CDR3 DNA sequence: TGTGCCAGCAGCTTGGGCGTGGGGGGACGCACAGATACGCAGTATTTT. Its protein is CASSLGVGGRTDTQYF.

The chain employs TRBV7-2 and TRBJ2-2; D might be TRBD1 (6 bases). This CDR3 region has 14 residues. CDR1 and CDR2 from the germline V gene are SGHTA and FQGNSA. Trimming pared 10 bases from V and 3 bases from J, leaving 15 bases between. The CDR3 DNA sequence: TGTGCCAACACAGGGCCTATCGACACCGGGGAGCTGTTTTTT. Protein sequence: CANTGPIDTGELFF.

This clone was seen only a few times. The V call is TRBV5-1, the J call TRBJ2-6; 7 bases align to TRBD1. Losses at the gene ends were 4 bases for V and 0 bases for J; bases not matched to a gene: 7. Germline V CDR1 and CDR2: SGHRS, YFSETQ. The CDR3 has 17 residues. The CDR3 DNA is TGCGCCAGCAGCCTTGGACAGGCCCTCTCTGGGGCCAACGTCCTGACTTTC. Amino acid sequence: CASSLGQALSGANVLTF.

The chain couples TRBV14 to TRBJ2-1; tentative D call: TRBD2 (5 bases). CDR1 and CDR2 (germline): SGHDN, FVKESK. The CDR3 loop spans 15 amino acids. V shed 8 bases and J shed 4 bases, with 18 bases lying between them. CDR3 coding DNA: TGTGCCAGCGGTCCCCGGGGTTCCGAATACAATGAGCAGTTCTTC. Encoded protein: CASGPRGSEYNEQFF.

This clone appeared a few times. The V and J genes are TRBV5-1 and TRBJ2-5, with 9 positions matching TRBD1. CDR1 and CDR2 (germline): SGHRS, YFSETQ. V lost 0 bases to trimming and J lost 5 bases; unmatched junction nucleotides: 11. CDR3 size: 17 residues. This CDR3 is CASSLEAGQGNAETQYF. CDR3 in DNA: TGCGCCAGCAGCTTGGAGGCGGGACAGGGCAATGCGGAGACCCAGTACTTC.

This clone came up once. The chain links TRBV6-5 to TRBJ1-1; D perhaps matches TRBD1 (6 bases). Germline V CDR1 and CDR2: MNHEY, SVGAGI. The CDR3 spans 15 residues. Trimming took 6 bases from V and 5 from J, leaving 19 bases between them. Here the CDR3 DNA reads TGTGCCAGCAGCCCCTCAGCAGGGGAGCGGACTGAAGCTTTCTTT. Protein sequence: CASSPSAGERTEAFF.

The rearrangement joins TRBV5-1 to TRBJ2-2, with TRBD1 matching over 7 bases. Germline-derived CDR1 and CDR2 are SGHRS and YFSETQ. The CDR3 runs 14 residues. Trimming took 4 bases from V and 5 from J; bases not matched to a gene: 5. DNA of the CDR3: TGCGCCAGCAGCGGGACAGCCTTGACCGGGGAGCTGTTTTTT. This encodes CASSGTALTGELFF.

The chain uses TRBV11-3 and TRBJ2-7; a possible D gene is TRBD2 (6 bases). V was trimmed by 5 bases and J by 4 bases, leaving 18 bases between them. Germline V gene lookup returns CDR1 SGHNT and CDR2 YENEEA. The CDR3 totals 15 residues. The CDR3 here is CASSPAGTWGYEQYF. CDR3 coding DNA: TGTGCCAGCAGCCCAGCGGGTACTTGGGGTTACGAGCAGTACTTC.

V gene TRBV6-6 combines with J gene TRBJ1-4, with D perhaps TRBD1 (5 bases). CDR3 size: 13 residues. CDR1 and CDR2 (germline): MNHNY, SVGAGI (reference sequence). Between the trimmed V and J ends, which lost 3 bases and 7 bases, there was a span of 9 bases. The CDR3 coding sequence is TGTGCCAGCAGTTATGGGGGGGGTGAAAAACTGTTTTTT. Its translation: CASSYGGGEKLFF.

Regarding this clone: Mismatch with germline at one junction end may stem from a read error. The V gene is TRBV6-5, the J gene TRBJ2-1; D might be TRBD2 (6 bases). The CDR3 totals 14 residues. CDR1 is MNHEY and CDR2 is SVGAGI in the germline V gene. For the CDR3, the DNA is TGTGGCAGCGCGGTCCGGGGCGGGATCAATGAGCAGTTCTTC. Protein product: CGSAVRGGINEQFF.

This clone has a handful of counts. The rearrangement uses TRBV7-2 and TRBJ2-3, with TRBD2 matching 9 bases. The CDR3 length is 15 residues. V shed 2 bases, J shed 4 bases, and the junction held 4 bases outside the gene matches. Germline V gives CDR1 SGHTA, CDR2 FQGNSA. The CDR3 sequence: CASSLQRGVADTQYF. Here the CDR3 DNA reads TGTGCCAGCAGCTTACAGCGGGGGGTGGCAGATACGCAGTATTTT.

This clone was observed a single time. The gene calls are TRBV2 and TRBJ2-1, with 8 bases that match TRBD2. The CDR3 is 16 residues long. V shed 5 bases and J 0 bases; nucleotides not matched to a gene: 6. Germline V gene lookup returns CDR1 SNHLY and CDR2 FYNNEI. CDR3 in amino acids: CASSTGTSPSYNEQFF. The CDR3 DNA reads as TGTGCCAGCAGTACCGGGACTAGTCCCTCCTACAATGAGCAGTTCTTC.

The rearrangement links TRBV6-6 to TRBJ2-1; TRBD2 aligns across 11 bases. CDR1 is MNHNY, CDR2 SVGAGI, per germline (reference sequence). The J segment lost 7 bases and the V segment lost 7 bases, leaving 9 bases of the junction unmatched. The CDR3 sequence is 15 residues long. This chain's CDR3 is CASKRLAGLLNEQFF. CDR3 nucleotide sequence: TGTGCCAGCAAAAGACTAGCGGGGCTTTTGAATGAGCAGTTCTTC.